This T cell receptor (beta chain) was obtained from a study of T cell repertoires in cytomegalovirus infection. Study in general: A matching HLA type, together with CMV infection, was signaled by public TCR beta signatures. Notes on the study in general: Summed frequency of shared TCR beta families picked out CMV carriers who also had the relevant HLA.

Details on this clonotype: The antigen is undetermined.

TCRdb itself ran the reads through MiXCR, one entry per CDR3 protein. The sample has some 700,000 distinct CDR3 sequences, less than 40% seen once; the top ten hold roughly 2.9%. V was pared by 6 bases and J by 10 bases, with 28 bases between. Germline V gene sequence: CDR1 DFQATT, CDR2 SNEGSKA (reference sequence). The CDR3 is made up of 16 amino acids. The sequenced material came from PBMCs. The chain links TRBV20-1 to TRBJ2-1; possibly TRBD1 for D (6 bases). The receptor was derived from a human donor in good health (CMV status not recorded). Some clones in this sample may be carry-over from other donors' samples. The chain's CDR3 is CSADSLPQGLDLEQFF. The CDR3 nucleotides read TGCAGTGCGGATTCCTTGCCCCAGGGGTTGGATTTGGAGCAGTTCTTC.